Sequencing of this T cell receptor (beta chain) was carried out in a study of blood T cell repertoires in COVID-19. Study summary: COVID-19 samples collected from the United States, Italy and Spain covered acute and convalescent phases. Sources were T cells, B-cell-depleted T cells, or PBMCs; the material itself was cDNA or gDNA.

As originally analysed: Estimates of nucleated cell counts were drawn from the amplification of reference gene primers. Clones were sequenced by immunoSEQ multiplex PCR, and TCRdb holds only the in-frame ones, with some missing. V, J and clone size are those of that table, while D and trimming were read from the DNA. Of around 94,000 clones in the sample, around 88% were seen once. Material: peripheral blood. The TCR sequence derives from a man older than 75 with acute or convalescent COVID-19.

The CDR3 DNA is TGTGCCAGCAGGGTGGTAGGGAGGTTGAGGGAGACCCAGTACTTC. Amino acid sequence: CASRVVGRLRETQYF. V usage is TRBV21-1 and J usage is TRBJ2-5; TRBD2 is the table's D call and was not checked against the DNA. TRBV21-1 is marked as a pseudogene. The CDR3 is made up of 15 amino acids.